The T cell receptor (beta chain) described here comes from a study of T-cell memory formation after mild COVID-19. Background on the study: Largely, the TCR clusters proved donor specific.

Note on this clonotype: Antigen specificity is unknown.

MiXCR, applied by TCRdb to the 5' RACE reads, yields one record per CDR3 protein. The sample has 300,000 or so distinct CDR3 sequences, about 17% seen once; the top ten hold approximately 25%. Findings of the study overall: Pre-infection memory held some responding clones, suggesting pre-existing cross-reactive T cells responded. Contracting CD8+ clones were enriched in EMRA, CD4+ mainly in CM and EM.

The CDR3 covers 14 residues. The germline V and J ends were trimmed by 1 base and 7 bases, with 11 bases remaining between them. The sample taken for sequencing was PBMCs or a T cell subset sorted from them (not recorded which). The chain has TRBV12-3 or TRBV12-4 and TRBJ2-1, with D uncertain. The sequence derives from a man between 18 and 35 years old who had mild COVID-19 (a few samples of this study predate the infection). Cell type and time point are not known. CDR3 sequence reads: CASSLERVLNEQFF. As DNA, the CDR3 is TGTGCCAGCAGTTTAGAACGGGTCTTAAATGAGCAGTTCTTC.